The 30 T cell receptor beta chains listed next were all sequenced from one sample in a study of cytomegalovirus exposure and HLA in healthy donors. The PCR was carried out with 60 Vbeta primers and 13 Jbeta primers. Sequencing was performed with immunoSEQ multiplex PCR; in TCRdb, only in-frame clones are kept and a portion is missing. The sample comprises 120,000 or so clones, 74% of which are singletons, and roughly 11% rests with the top ten. Sequencing was performed on PBMCs. The receptor set was obtained from a woman in her fifties or sixties in good health and CMV-seropositive.

In DNA form, the CDR3 reads TGTGCCAGCAGGAGGGGGACAGACTATGGCTACACCTTC. This codes for CASRRGTDYGYTF. This sequence joins TRBV2 and TRBJ1-2; 7 nucleotides match TRBD1. The V and J ends lost 6 bases and 3 bases, in that order; junction bases with no gene match: 4. The CDR3 consists of 13 residues. Germline V gives CDR1 SNHLY, CDR2 FYNNEI.

The rearrangement joins TRBV6-5 to TRBJ2-2, with D perhaps TRBD2 (5 bases). Germline CDR1 reads MNHEY; CDR2 reads SVGAGI. The CDR3 is 12 residues long. The ends were cut back, 11 bases at V and 6 bases at J, with 13 bases in the middle. Written as DNA, the CDR3 is TGTGCCGTCCATATGCGGGCCGGGGAGCTGTTTTTT. It translates to CAVHMRAGELFF.

This clone was seen only a few times. One junction end does not reproduce the germline sequence, and a read error may be involved. The CDR3 nucleotides read TGTGCCGGCAGCTTTTGGGAAAGAGGGGGCTCCTACGAGCAGTACTTC. It specifies CAGSFWERGGSYEQYF. V and J are TRBV5-6 and TRBJ2-7, with D maybe TRBD1 (6 bases). CDR1 SGHDT and CDR2 YYEEEE come from the germline V gene. The CDR3 loop spans 16 amino acids.

The chain recombines TRBV28 with TRBJ2-7, with D tentatively TRBD2 (5 bases). This CDR3 is built from 14 residues. Germline CDR1 reads MDHEN; CDR2 reads SYDVKM. Deletions cut 7 bases from V and 0 bases from J, with 13 bases between. This CDR3 reads CASIGKGGSYEQYF. CDR3 nucleotides: TGTGCCAGCATCGGGAAGGGCGGCTCCTACGAGCAGTACTTC.

J is TRBJ2-7 and V is TRBV23-1; 7 nucleotides agree with TRBD2. TRBV23-1 is reported as an ORF; its role is uncertain. CDR3 length: 18 residues. The trim removed 7 bases at V and 2 bases at J, leaving 20 bases unmatched. The CDR3 reads CASTSPENSGLMAYEQYF. DNA of the CDR3: TGCGCCAGCACTTCGCCGGAAAATAGCGGGTTGATGGCCTACGAGCAGTACTTC.

This clone appeared a few times. V is TRBV7-6 and J is TRBJ1-2, with D possibly matching TRBD1 (6 bases). The CDR3 has 15 amino acids. Trimming shortened V by 2 bases and J by 8 bases, and 18 bases separated the two germline ends. Germline V gene data show CDR1 as SGHVS and CDR2 as FNYEAQ. The CDR3 bases are TGTGCCAGCAGCTTAATATCCCAGGGGAGAAGCGGCTACACCTTC. This gives the protein CASSLISQGRSGYTF.

This clone was counted only a few times. This sequence joins TRBV18 and TRBJ1-2; possibly TRBD1 for D (6 bases). The germline CDR1 and CDR2 sequences are KGHSH and LQKENI. Trimming took 2 bases from V and 3 from J, leaving 10 bases between them. The CDR3 length is 14 residues. The CDR3 region has the DNA TGTGCCAGCTCACCAGAGGACAGCCACTATGGCTACACCTTC. This encodes CASSPEDSHYGYTF.

In this sample, this clone turned up a few times. The V gene is TRBV15, the J gene TRBJ1-1, with TRBD1 as a possible D gene (6 bases). This CDR3 is built from 13 residues. V was cut by 0 bases and J by 9 bases, with 11 bases left in between. CDR1 is LNHNV, CDR2 YYDKDF, per germline (reference sequence). The DNA of the CDR3 is TGTGCCACCAGCAGAGATTTATGGGACAAAGCTTTCTTT. Protein sequence: CATSRDLWDKAFF.

The chain links TRBV4-1 to TRBJ1-5, with 7 bases fitting TRBD1. Germline values: CDR1 MGHRA, CDR2 YSYEKL. CDR3 length equals 16 residues. The V and J ends lost 0 bases and 2 bases, in that order; junction bases with no gene match: 4. Here the CDR3 DNA reads TGCGCCAGCAGCCAAGATTTTACAGGGGGCAATCAGCCCCAGCATTTT. Residues: CASSQDFTGGNQPQHF.

This rearrangement joins TRBV23-1 to TRBJ2-7; 7 bases line up with TRBD1. TRBV23-1 is labeled an ORF, and its function is uncertain. There are 18 residues in the CDR3. V gave up 6 bases and J gave up 4 bases; unmatched junction bases: 21. The CDR3 region is CASSPTILGQVQGYEQYF. CDR3 nucleotide sequence: TGCGCCAGCAGCCCTACCATCCTCGGACAGGTTCAAGGGTACGAGCAGTACTTC.

Here the CDR3 reads CASSLVGLNQPQHF. For the CDR3, the DNA is TGTGCCAGCAGCTTAGTGGGACTCAATCAGCCCCAGCATTTT. The chain has TRBV7-8 and TRBJ1-5; possibly TRBD1 for D (5 bases). The CDR3 is 14 residues long. From germline, CDR1 is SGHVS and CDR2 FQNEAQ. Deletions cut 1 base from V and 3 bases from J, with 7 bases between.

The chain combines TRBV18 with TRBJ2-5; TRBD1 matches at 9 bases. The CDR3 consists of 17 residues. Germline trimming cut 0 bases from V and 2 bases from J; bases unmatched to any gene: 7. The germline V gene has CDR1 KGHSH and CDR2 LQKENI. The CDR3 DNA sequence: TGTGCCAGCTCACCACCGGGACAGGGAGTAGGTCAAGAGACCCAGTACTTC. It encodes CASSPPGQGVGQETQYF.

A few counts support this clone. The V call is TRBV11-2, the J call TRBJ1-3; D is unresolved. The V gene lost 1 base and the J gene lost 6 bases, with 7 bases spanning the gap. The CDR3 totals 13 residues. The germline gives CDR1 SGHAT, CDR2 FQNNGV. In nucleotides, the CDR3 is TGTGCCAGCAGCTTAGGGAGAGAAAACACCATATATTTT. This sequence encodes CASSLGRENTIYF.

The V and J genes are TRBV30 and TRBJ1-2; D not certain. Trimming took 0 bases from V and 4 from J, leaving 15 bases between them. This CDR3 region has 15 residues. From germline, CDR1 is GTSNPN and CDR2 SVGIG (reference sequence). Here the CDR3 reads CAWSVTLAGSYGYTF. CDR3 DNA: TGTGCCTGGAGTGTAACTCTGGCAGGTAGCTATGGCTACACCTTC.

The J gene is TRBJ1-2, the V gene TRBV13; D is perhaps TRBD1 (6 bases). V dropped 2 bases and J dropped 4 bases, with 14 bases sitting between them. Germline CDR1 PRHDT, CDR2 FYEKMQ (reference sequence). The CDR3 spans 15 residues. The CDR3 here is CASSLLRGVSYGYTF. For the CDR3, the DNA is TGTGCCAGCAGCTTACTCAGGGGAGTCAGCTATGGCTACACCTTC.

The chain recombines TRBV14 with TRBJ1-1; D possibly corresponds to TRBD1 (6 bases). Germline CDR1 and CDR2: SGHDN and FVKESK. Trimming took 0 bases from V and 2 from J, leaving 10 bases between them. The CDR3 spans 15 residues. CDR3 protein: CASSQEGRGNTEAFF. The CDR3 nucleotides are TGTGCCAGCAGCCAAGAGGGCAGGGGAAACACTGAAGCTTTCTTT.

The gene calls are TRBV29-1 and TRBJ1-2; no clear D gene. From germline, CDR1 is SQVTM and CDR2 ANQGSEA. The CDR3 is 17 amino acids. V gave up 1 base and J gave up 1 base, with 19 bases separating them. The CDR3 coding sequence is TGCAGCGTTGAAGGGCGGGGAGAGCTAGGGTATAACTATGGCTACACCTTC. It encodes CSVEGRGELGYNYGYTF.

DNA of the CDR3: TGTGCCAGCAGCTTAGGCGGGGGGGCGGGCAATGAGCAGTTCTTC. It codes for CASSLGGGAGNEQFF. This chain joins TRBV7-2 and TRBJ2-1; 9 bases fit TRBD2. Germline CDR1 is SGHTA and CDR2 is FQGNSA. CDR3 size: 15 residues. The trim removed 1 base at V and 6 bases at J, leaving 4 bases unmatched.

This clone was recorded once. This chain uses TRBV5-1 with TRBJ1-1; no clear D gene. Germline loops: CDR1 SGHRS, CDR2 YFSETQ. This CDR3 is 12 amino acids long. Trimming left V 2 bases short and J 8 bases short, with 10 bases between. The CDR3 region is CASSLSGGEAFF. For the CDR3, the DNA is TGCGCCAGCAGCTTATCGGGAGGGGAAGCTTTCTTT.

The rearrangement links TRBV10-3 to TRBJ1-1, with D tentatively TRBD1 (5 bases). The CDR3 length is 15 residues. With 0 bases removed from V and 5 bases from J, the gap between germline ends came to 13 bases. Germline CDR1 reads ENHRY; CDR2 reads SYGVKD. The CDR3 here is CAISESIRGETEAFF. The CDR3 DNA reads TGTGCCATCAGTGAGTCTATTAGGGGCGAGACTGAAGCTTTCTTT.

The rearrangement links TRBV19 to TRBJ1-1; D not certain. Germline CDR1 and CDR2: LNHDA and SQIVND (reference sequence). Trimming pared 6 bases from V and 4 bases from J, leaving 18 bases between. The CDR3 has 15 amino acids. CDR3 in amino acids: CASSNSFTRGTEAFF. Here the CDR3 DNA reads TGTGCCAGTAGCAATTCTTTTACACGAGGCACTGAAGCTTTCTTT.

The V and J genes are TRBV4-1 and TRBJ2-7; 8 positions match TRBD1. J gave up 4 bases and V 0 bases, and 8 bases lay outside the gene matches. This CDR3 has 16 residues. Germline V CDR1 and CDR2: MGHRA, YSYEKL. CDR3 coding DNA: TGCGCCAGCAGCCAAGAAGCCGCAGGGGGCTATTACGAGCAGTACTTC. It specifies CASSQEAAGGYYEQYF.

The chain carries TRBV7-2 and TRBJ1-1; D might be TRBD1 (5 bases). Looked up from germline, CDR1 is SGHTA and CDR2 is FQGNSA. The CDR3 has 14 residues. Trimming left V 3 bases short and J 0 bases short, with 8 bases between. The CDR3 nucleotides are TGTGCCAGCAGCTTCGGGGGGGTGAACACTGAAGCTTTCTTT. Protein: CASSFGGVNTEAFF.

The gene calls are TRBV19 and TRBJ1-1, with D maybe TRBD1 (6 bases). V was pared by 8 bases and J by 5 bases, with 12 bases between. The length of the CDR3 is 12 residues. Germline V gene lookup returns CDR1 LNHDA and CDR2 SQIVND (reference sequence). DNA of the CDR3: TGTGCCAGTGGACAGTCGGGGACTGAAGCTTTCTTT. It encodes CASGQSGTEAFF.

There are a few counts of this clone. The CDR3, as DNA: TGTGCCAGCAGCTTAGTGGCAGGGTTGAACACTGAAGCTTTCTTT. This codes for CASSLVAGLNTEAFF. The chain employs TRBV7-2 and TRBJ1-1; D possibly corresponds to TRBD1 (5 bases). This CDR3 has 15 residues. Germline assignment: CDR1 SGHTA and CDR2 FQGNSA. The V end lost 1 base, the J end lost 0 bases, and 9 bases lay between the germline ends.

The count of this clone is one. The chain uses TRBV7-9 and TRBJ2-7; 8 positions agree with TRBD2. The CDR3 has 15 amino acids. Trimming removed 5 bases from V and 3 bases from J; junction bases left unmatched: 9. The germline gives CDR1 SEHNR, CDR2 FQNEAQ (reference sequence). Here the CDR3 reads CASSPPYSGIYEQYF. CDR3 bases: TGTGCCAGCAGCCCCCCATATAGCGGGATCTACGAGCAGTACTTC.

V usage is TRBV12-5 and J usage is TRBJ2-7; perhaps TRBD1 as D (6 bases). V gave up 9 bases and J gave up 2 bases, with 14 bases separating them. The CDR3 totals 13 residues. Germline CDR1 reads LGHNT; CDR2 reads FRNRAP. The CDR3 region has the DNA TGTGCTAGCAATACAGGGACCACCTACGAGCAGTACTTC. It is translated as CASNTGTTYEQYF.

The chain couples TRBV5-4 to TRBJ2-7; 10 nucleotides line up with TRBD2. This CDR3 comprises 15 residues. V was clipped by 4 bases and J by 1 base; unmatched bases: 5. The germline gives CDR1 SGHNT, CDR2 YYREEE (reference sequence). CDR3 in DNA: TGTGCCAGCAGCCCTAGCGGGGGTGTTTCCTACGAGCAGTACTTC. Translated: CASSPSGGVSYEQYF.

This chain connects TRBV7-8 to TRBJ1-1; no reliable D call. The ends were cut back, 2 bases at V and 5 bases at J, with 6 bases in the middle. This CDR3 has 12 residues. CDR1 and CDR2 from the germline V gene are SGHVS and FQNEAQ. The DNA of the CDR3 is TGTGCCAGCAGCTTATTGTATACTGAAGCTTTCTTT. It is translated as CASSLLYTEAFF.

Details on this clone: Different DNA sequences within this sample yield the same CDR3. V is TRBV7-2 and J is TRBJ1-5; TRBD1 might be the D (5 bases). Germline V lookup: CDR1 SGHTA, CDR2 FQGNSA. The CDR3 spans 15 residues. Trimming removed 1 base at V and 0 bases at J, with 7 bases between. This CDR3 reads CASSLGGGSNQPQHF. The CDR3 nucleotides read TGTGCCAGCAGCTTAGGCGGGGGTAGCAATCAGCCCCAGCATTTT.